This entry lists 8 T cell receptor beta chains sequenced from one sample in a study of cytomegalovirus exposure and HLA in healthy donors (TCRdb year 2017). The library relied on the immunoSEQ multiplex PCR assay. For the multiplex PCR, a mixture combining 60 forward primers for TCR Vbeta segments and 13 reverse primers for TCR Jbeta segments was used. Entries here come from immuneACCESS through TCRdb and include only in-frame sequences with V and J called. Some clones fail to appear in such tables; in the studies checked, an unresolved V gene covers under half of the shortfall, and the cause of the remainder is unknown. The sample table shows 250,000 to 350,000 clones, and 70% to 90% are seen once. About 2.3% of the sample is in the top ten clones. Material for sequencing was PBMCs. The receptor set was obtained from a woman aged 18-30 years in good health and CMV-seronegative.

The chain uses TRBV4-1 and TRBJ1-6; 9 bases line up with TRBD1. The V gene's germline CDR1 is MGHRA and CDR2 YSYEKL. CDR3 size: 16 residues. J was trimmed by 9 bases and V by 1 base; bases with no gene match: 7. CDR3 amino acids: CASSQVGDRVFSPLHF. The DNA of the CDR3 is TGCGCCAGCAGCCAAGTAGGGGACAGGGTGTTTTCACCCCTCCACTTT.

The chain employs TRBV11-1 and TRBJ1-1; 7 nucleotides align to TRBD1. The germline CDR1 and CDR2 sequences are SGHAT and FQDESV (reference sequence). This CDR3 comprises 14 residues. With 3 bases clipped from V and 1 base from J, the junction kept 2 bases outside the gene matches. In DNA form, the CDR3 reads TGTGCCAGCAGCTTGTACAGGGGGAACACTGAAGCTTTCTTT. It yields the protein CASSLYRGNTEAFF.

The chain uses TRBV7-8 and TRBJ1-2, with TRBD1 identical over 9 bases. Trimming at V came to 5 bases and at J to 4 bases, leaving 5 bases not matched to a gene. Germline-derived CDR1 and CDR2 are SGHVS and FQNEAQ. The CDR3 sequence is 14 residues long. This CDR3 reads CASSIAGQGYGYTF. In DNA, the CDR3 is TGTGCCAGCAGCATCGCGGGACAGGGCTATGGCTACACCTTC.

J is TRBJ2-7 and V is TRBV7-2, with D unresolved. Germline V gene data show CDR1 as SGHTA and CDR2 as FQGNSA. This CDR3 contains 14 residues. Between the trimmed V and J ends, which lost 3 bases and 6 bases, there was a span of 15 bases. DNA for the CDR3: TGTGCCAGCAGCTTGACTTCAAGGAACGGCGAGCAGTACTTC. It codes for CASSLTSRNGEQYF.

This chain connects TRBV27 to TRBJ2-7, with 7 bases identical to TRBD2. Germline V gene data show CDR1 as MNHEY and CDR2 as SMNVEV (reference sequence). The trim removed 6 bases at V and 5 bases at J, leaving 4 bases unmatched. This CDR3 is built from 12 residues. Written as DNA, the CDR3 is TGTGCCAGCAGCTGGGGAGGGCACGAGCAGTACTTC. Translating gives CASSWGGHEQYF.

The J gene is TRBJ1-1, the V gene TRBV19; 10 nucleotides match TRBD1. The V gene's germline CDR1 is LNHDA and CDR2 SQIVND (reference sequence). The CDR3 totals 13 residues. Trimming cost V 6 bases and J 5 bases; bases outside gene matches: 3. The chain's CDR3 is CASRGQGVTEAFF. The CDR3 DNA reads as TGTGCCAGTAGAGGACAGGGGGTTACTGAAGCTTTCTTT.

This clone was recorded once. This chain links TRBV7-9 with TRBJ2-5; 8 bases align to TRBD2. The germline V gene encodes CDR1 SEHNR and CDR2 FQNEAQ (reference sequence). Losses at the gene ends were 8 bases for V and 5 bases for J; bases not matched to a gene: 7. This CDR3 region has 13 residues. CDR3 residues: CASAGGQGETQYF. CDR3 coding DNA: TGTGCCAGCGCGGGGGGTCAGGGGGAGACCCAGTACTTC.

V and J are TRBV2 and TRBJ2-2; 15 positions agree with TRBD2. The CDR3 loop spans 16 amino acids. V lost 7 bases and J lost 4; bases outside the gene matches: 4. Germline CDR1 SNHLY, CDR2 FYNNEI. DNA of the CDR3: TGTGCCAGCACCGGACTAGCGGGGGGGCGCACCGGGGAGCTGTTTTTT. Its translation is CASTGLAGGRTGELFF.